These 8 T cell receptor beta chains were all obtained from the same sample, sequenced in a study of blood T cell repertoires in COVID-19. Some clones are missing from TCRdb's copy, which holds only in-frame ones; the method was immunoSEQ multiplex PCR. In the table there are a few hundred thousand clones, approximately 85% of which are singletons. The sample comprised peripheral blood. These TCRs come from a human donor with COVID-19, enrolled during active disease. The donor label of this sample is uncertain.

The chain employs TRBV6-1 and TRBJ2-5; weak D call: TRBD2 (6 bases). CDR1 and CDR2 (germline): MNHNS, SASEGT. The V end lost 2 bases, the J end lost 1 base, and 11 bases lay between the germline ends. The CDR3 covers 15 residues. As DNA, the CDR3 is TGTGCCAGCAGTGAAATGGGTAGCGGCCAAGAGACCCAGTACTTC. Its translation is CASSEMGSGQETQYF.

This clone was seen only a few times. The chain combines TRBV10-1 with TRBJ2-1; TRBD2 might be the D (5 bases). Germline CDR1 reads WNHNN; CDR2 reads SYGVQD (reference sequence). This CDR3 region has 17 residues. Trimming took off 1 base at V and 4 bases at J, with 17 bases between the two ends. CDR3 protein: CASSEFRGENLYNEQFF. The CDR3 DNA follows: TGCGCCAGCAGTGAGTTTCGTGGGGAGAACCTTTACAATGAGCAGTTCTTC.

The genes are TRBV5-4 and TRBJ2-2, with D possibly being TRBD2 (6 bases). Trimming shortened V by 0 bases and J by 0 bases, and 6 bases separated the two germline ends. The CDR3 is 15 amino acids. Per the germline V gene, CDR1 is SGHNT and CDR2 is YYREEE (reference sequence). This CDR3 is CASSLASANTGELFF. The CDR3 nucleotides read TGTGCCAGCAGCTTGGCTAGCGCGAACACCGGGGAGCTGTTTTTT.

V usage is TRBV29-1 and J usage is TRBJ1-1; no clear D. The germline V gene encodes CDR1 SQVTM and CDR2 ANQGSEA. With 4 bases removed from V and 3 bases from J, the gap between germline ends came to 27 bases. The CDR3 spans 18 residues. The CDR3 region is CSVGRQGWLFSQDTEAFF. In DNA, the CDR3 is TGCAGCGTTGGTCGGCAAGGTTGGCTTTTTAGTCAGGACACTGAAGCTTTCTTT. The whole variable domain, filled in from reference TRBV29-1 and TRBJ1-1, reads SAVISQKPSRDICQRGTSLTIQCQVDSQVTMMFWYRQQPGQSLTLIATANQGSEATYESGFVIDKFPISRPNLTFSTLTVSNMSPEDSSIYLCSVGRQGWLFSQDTEAFFGQGTRLTVV.

The rearrangement joins TRBV30 to TRBJ2-1, with TRBD1 as a possible D gene (5 bases). Between the trimmed V and J ends, which lost 0 bases and 7 bases, there was a span of 13 bases. The CDR3 contains 14 residues. From germline, CDR1 is GTSNPN and CDR2 SVGIG (reference sequence). The CDR3 region has the DNA TGTGCCTGGAGTGTCCGCAGGGATAGGAATGAGCAGTTCTTC. Its protein is CAWSVRRDRNEQFF. Filled out from reference TRBV30 and TRBJ2-1, the complete variable domain reads SQTIHQWPATLVQPVGSPLSLECTVEGTSNPNLYWYRQAAGRGLQLLFYSVGIGQISSEVPQNLSASRPQDRQFILSSKKLLLSDSGFYLCAWSVRRDRNEQFFGPGTRLTVL.

V usage is TRBV19 and J usage is TRBJ2-2, with 8 bases identical to TRBD2. The CDR3 totals 16 residues. CDR1 and CDR2 from the germline V gene are LNHDA and SQIVND (reference sequence). The trim removed 3 bases at V and 4 bases at J, leaving 7 bases unmatched. Here the CDR3 DNA reads TGTGCCAGTAGTATCCTCCGGGGGGGATCCACCGGGGAGCTGTTTTTT. Its translation is CASSILRGGSTGELFF.

V usage is TRBV28 and J usage is TRBJ1-2, with TRBD1 matching over 7 bases. CDR3 size: 15 residues. The junction had 10 bases not matched to a gene; V was cut back by 5 bases and J by 4 bases. Germline V gene lookup returns CDR1 MDHEN and CDR2 SYDVKM. Here the CDR3 DNA reads TGTGCCAGCAGTCTGACAGGGCCACTATTCTATGGCTACACCTTC. As protein: CASSLTGPLFYGYTF.

This clone was observed a few times. The V and J genes are TRBV27 and TRBJ2-7; 8 bases agree with TRBD1. Trimming at V came to 6 bases and at J to 4 bases, leaving 14 bases not matched to a gene. In germline, CDR1 is MNHEY, CDR2 SMNVEV (reference sequence). This CDR3 has 16 amino acids. The CDR3 DNA sequence: TGTGCCAGCAGCCCCTGGACAGGGCCAACCCAATACGAGCAGTACTTC. It codes for CASSPWTGPTQYEQYF.